This paragraph reports one T cell receptor (beta chain). Trimming stripped 6 bases from V and 1 base from J, with 9 bases between. Germline V gene sequence: CDR1 MGHRA, CDR2 YSYEKL. This CDR3 has 13 amino acids. Clones were read by immunoSEQ multiplex PCR, and TCRdb kept only the in-frame ones, dropping some. Of over 150,000 clones in the sample, around 83% were seen once. Participant ages covered about 18 to 100 years across about two dozen US areas. This sample stems from a study of blood T cell repertoires in COVID-19. The clonotype originates from a man in his forties or fifties who had recovered from COVID-19. The rearrangement joins TRBV4-1 to TRBJ1-1; weak D call: TRBD1 (6 bases). Sequencing was performed on PBMCs or T cells enriched from blood (not recorded which). This CDR3 is CASRPQGNTEAFF. As DNA, the CDR3 is TGCGCCAGCAGGCCACAGGGGAACACTGAAGCTTTCTTT.